This T cell receptor beta chain was recovered during a study of blood T cell repertoires in COVID-19. At the level of the study: Specimens from acute and convalescent COVID-19 originated in the United States, Italy and Spain.

In the authors' methods: Amplification of reference gene primers was used by the study to estimate nucleated cell counts. This table comes from immunoSEQ multiplex PCR, and its TCRdb copy is limited to in-frame clones, with some not included. That table is the source of V, J and clone size, and D and trimming were worked out from the DNA. This table has about 83,000 clones, roughly 86% appearing once. Trimming at V came to 4 bases and at J to 7 bases, leaving 7 bases not matched to a gene. Per germline, CDR1 SGHRS and CDR2 YFSETQ. CDR3 length: 15 residues. This TCR derives from a man older than 75 with active or convalescent COVID-19. Specimen: peripheral blood. The rearrangement links TRBV5-1 to TRBJ1-6; the match to TRBD1 covers 8 bases. The CDR3 loop reads CASSTRTGTNSPLHF. As DNA, the CDR3 is TGCGCCAGCAGCACCCGGACAGGGACAAATTCACCCCTCCACTTT.